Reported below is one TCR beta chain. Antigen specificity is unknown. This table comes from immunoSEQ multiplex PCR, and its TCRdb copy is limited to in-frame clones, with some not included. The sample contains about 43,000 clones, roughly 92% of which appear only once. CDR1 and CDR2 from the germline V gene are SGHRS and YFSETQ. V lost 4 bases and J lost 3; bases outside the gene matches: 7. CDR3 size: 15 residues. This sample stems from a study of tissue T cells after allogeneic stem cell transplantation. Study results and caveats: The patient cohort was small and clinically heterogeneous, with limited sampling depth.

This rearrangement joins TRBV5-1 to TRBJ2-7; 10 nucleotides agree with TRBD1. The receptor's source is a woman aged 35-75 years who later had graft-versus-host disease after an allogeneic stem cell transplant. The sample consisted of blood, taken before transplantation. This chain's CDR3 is CASSLGTGANYEQYF. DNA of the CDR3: TGCGCCAGCAGCCTAGGGACAGGGGCTAACTACGAGCAGTACTTC.